What follows are 21 T cell receptor beta chains derived from one specimen sequenced in a study of shared clonotypes between healthy human individuals. Positively selected for CCR7, the CD45RO-negative cells used as naive CD8 cells excluded terminally differentiated effector memory CD45RA+ cells. Using immunoSEQ multiplex PCR, the repertoire was profiled, and TCRdb retains in-frame clones only, with some absent. The sample includes over 2 million clones, over 85% of them seen just once. Sequences were obtained from naive CD8+ T cells sorted from blood. Receptors originate from a man aged 18 to 30 in good health.

CDR3 in DNA: TGTGCCAGCAGCAGTACTAGCGGGGGGGAGACCCAGTACTTC. It translates to CASSSTSGGETQYF. The V gene is TRBV9, the J gene TRBJ2-5; 12 bases are shared with TRBD2. In germline, CDR1 is SGDLS, CDR2 YYNGEE. The CDR3 sequence is 14 residues long. The V segment lost 4 bases and the J segment 5 bases; nucleotides outside the gene matches: 3. Variable domain in full (rest from reference TRBV9 and TRBJ2-5): DSGVTQTPKHLITATGQRVTLRCSPRSGDLSVYWYQQSLDQGLQFLIQYYNGEERAKGNILERFSAQQFPDLHSELNLSSLELGDSALYFCASSSTSGGETQYFGPGTRLLVL.

This chain uses TRBV30 with TRBJ1-2, with D unclear. The CDR3 covers 14 residues. The V and J ends lost 4 bases and 6 bases respectively, with 18 bases between them. Germline CDR1 GTSNPN, CDR2 SVGIG (reference sequence). Written as DNA, the CDR3 is TGTGCCTGGATGCCCTCCCTCCTCGGCAATGGCTACACCTTC. Its protein is CAWMPSLLGNGYTF.

The chain carries TRBV28 and TRBJ2-7; the match to TRBD2 covers 8 bases. The CDR3 is made up of 15 amino acids. The junction had 7 bases not matched to a gene; V was cut back by 5 bases and J by 1 base. Germline-derived CDR1 and CDR2 are MDHEN and SYDVKM. CDR3 bases: TGTGCCAGCAGTCCCCTCAGCGGGGGTTCCTACGAGCAGTACTTC. This encodes CASSPLSGGSYEQYF.

The chain is built from TRBV19 and TRBJ2-7; 7 bases match TRBD2. This CDR3 region has 14 residues. V lost 3 bases to trimming and J lost 5 bases; unmatched junction nucleotides: 7. Germline CDR1 reads LNHDA; CDR2 reads SQIVND (reference sequence). As DNA, the CDR3 is TGTGCCAGTAGTATGGGCGGGGGACTCGACGAGCAGTACTTC. Its translation is CASSMGGGLDEQYF.

In the case of this clone: Other DNA sequences within the sample encode an identical CDR3. As DNA, the CDR3 is TGCAGTGCTAGACCTCAAGAGACCCAGTACTTC. The encoded protein is CSARPQETQYF. The chain recombines TRBV20-1 with TRBJ2-5, with D unclear. CDR1 is DFQATT and CDR2 is SNEGSKA in the germline V gene (reference sequence). CDR3 length: 11 amino acids. The V gene lost 2 bases and the J gene lost 2 bases, with 3 bases spanning the gap.

The CDR3 sequence is CANRGAGTNGDEQYF. Here the CDR3 DNA reads TGTGCCAACCGAGGGGCAGGCACAAACGGGGACGAGCAGTACTTC. The genes are TRBV5-4 and TRBJ2-7; D could derive from TRBD1 or TRBD2 (5 bases each). CDR1 is SGHNT and CDR2 is YYREEE in the germline V gene (reference sequence). The CDR3 runs to 15 residues. V was trimmed by 9 bases and J by 5 bases, leaving 24 bases between them.

The chain is built from TRBV14 and TRBJ2-7; 8 nucleotides align to TRBD1. V gave up 4 bases and J gave up 0 bases; unmatched junction bases: 2. Germline values: CDR1 SGHDN, CDR2 FVKESK. This CDR3 has 14 residues. CDR3: CASSLTGGSYEQYF. Written as DNA, the CDR3 is TGTGCCAGCAGCCTCACAGGGGGCTCCTACGAGCAGTACTTC. Supplemented by reference TRBV14 and TRBJ2-7, the full variable domain reads EAGVTQFPSHSVIEKGQTVTLRCDPISGHDNLYWYRRVMGKEIKFLLHFVKESKQDESGMPNNRFLAERTGGTYSTLKVQPAELEDSGVYFCASSLTGGSYEQYFGPGTRLTVT.

The gene calls are TRBV30 and TRBJ1-4, with D possibly matching TRBD1 (5 bases). The germline V and J ends were trimmed by 0 bases and 6 bases, with 8 bases remaining between them. CDR1 and CDR2 from the germline V gene are GTSNPN and SVGIG (reference sequence). This CDR3 contains 13 residues. The CDR3 DNA reads TGTGCCTGGAGTGTAGGGACGGATGAAAAACTGTTTTTT. Translated: CAWSVGTDEKLFF.

The count of this clone is one. This sample includes further DNA sequences coding for the same CDR3. The chain recombines TRBV30 with TRBJ1-1; possibly TRBD1 for D (5 bases). The CDR3 length is 13 residues. Trimming left V 2 bases short and J 5 bases short, with 12 bases between. Germline V gene lookup returns CDR1 GTSNPN and CDR2 SVGIG (reference sequence). For the CDR3, the DNA is TGTGCCTGGAGTCAGGGAGTAGGAACTGAAGCTTTCTTT. Amino acids: CAWSQGVGTEAFF.

The chain recombines TRBV4-3 with TRBJ2-5; D is possibly TRBD2 (6 bases). With the DNA end fitting TRBJ2-7 better, the J assignment may be wrong. CDR3 size: 14 residues. Germline loops: CDR1 LGHNA, CDR2 YSLEER. CDR3 sequence reads: CASSQDSSGYEQYF. CDR3 in DNA: TGCGCCAGCAGCCAAGATAGTAGCGGCTACGAGCAGTACTTC.

The genes are TRBV11-2 and TRBJ2-3; 11 bases are a match to TRBD2. There are 17 residues in the CDR3. With 0 bases clipped from V and 7 bases from J, the junction kept 9 bases outside the gene matches. Germline-derived CDR1 and CDR2 are SGHAT and FQNNGV. CDR3 sequence: CASSLEAGLAGGYTQYF. CDR3 coding DNA: TGTGCCAGCAGCTTAGAAGCGGGTCTAGCGGGGGGTTATACGCAGTATTTT.

The gene calls are TRBV27 and TRBJ2-7; D uncertain. Germline V gene data show CDR1 as MNHEY and CDR2 as SMNVEV (reference sequence). The CDR3 extends over 15 amino acids. With 1 base removed from V and 0 bases from J, the gap between germline ends came to 10 bases. CDR3 in DNA: TGTGCCAGCAGTTTATTGACCTCGAGCTCCTACGAGCAGTACTTC. It translates to CASSLLTSSSYEQYF.

The chain employs TRBV7-9 and TRBJ2-7, with TRBD2 matching 8 bases. V trimming: 8 bases; J trimming: 0 bases; junction bases outside the gene matches: 12. Per the germline V gene, CDR1 is SEHNR and CDR2 is FQNEAQ (reference sequence). CDR3 size: 16 residues. CDR3 in amino acids: CASPYRSGGFSYEQYF. CDR3 DNA: TGTGCCAGCCCCTACAGGTCGGGAGGGTTCTCCTACGAGCAGTACTTC.

Notes on this clone: Within the sample, other DNA sequences also encode this same CDR3. The chain uses TRBV29-1 and TRBJ1-1; D unresolved. Looked up from germline, CDR1 is SQVTM and CDR2 is ANQGSEA. V lost 3 bases and J 2 bases, leaving 10 bases between the germline ends. This CDR3 is 13 amino acids long. CDR3 bases: TGCAGCGTTGAGGTCGGCTTAAACACTGAAGCTTTCTTT. The encoded protein is CSVEVGLNTEAFF. Together with reference TRBV29-1 and TRBJ1-1, the CDR3 gives the full variable domain: SAVISQKPSRDICQRGTSLTIQCQVDSQVTMMFWYRQQPGQSLTLIATANQGSEATYESGFVIDKFPISRPNLTFSTLTVSNMSPEDSSIYLCSVEVGLNTEAFFGQGTRLTVV.

This clone was seen once. The V call is TRBV28, the J call TRBJ1-1; D is unresolved. The CDR3 totals 12 residues. The germline gives CDR1 MDHEN, CDR2 SYDVKM. V was shortened by 5 bases and J by 7 bases, with 11 bases between the two germline ends. CDR3 sequence reads: CASSPGIFEAFF. CDR3 coding DNA: TGTGCCAGCAGTCCTGGGATTTTTGAAGCTTTCTTT.

The rearrangement uses TRBV7-9 and TRBJ2-3; the D gene is possibly TRBD2 (5 bases). CDR1 and CDR2 (germline): SEHNR, FQNEAQ (reference sequence). The CDR3 has 16 amino acids. V lost 0 bases and J 2 bases, leaving 12 bases between the germline ends. CDR3 loop: CASSLAVEAPTDTQYF. As DNA, the CDR3 is TGTGCCAGCAGCTTAGCTGTGGAGGCTCCCACAGATACGCAGTATTTT. Complete variable domain (other parts from reference TRBV7-9 and TRBJ2-3): DTGVSQNPRHKITKRGQNVTFRCDPISEHNRLYWYRQTLGQGPEFLTYFQNEAQLEKSRLLSDRFSAERPKGSFSTLEIQRTEQGDSAMYLCASSLAVEAPTDTQYFGPGTRLTVL.

In the case of this clone: Other DNA sequences in the same sample also yield this CDR3. V is TRBV2 and J is TRBJ2-1; possible D gene TRBD1, 5 bases. Germline V lookup: CDR1 SNHLY, CDR2 FYNNEI. The V gene lost 1 base and the J gene lost 0 bases, with 7 bases spanning the gap. The CDR3 sequence is 15 residues long. CDR3 nucleotides: TGTGCCAGCAGTGAAGACAGGAGCTCCTACAATGAGCAGTTCTTC. The encoded protein is CASSEDRSSYNEQFF. Complete variable domain (other parts from reference TRBV2 and TRBJ2-1): EPEVTQTPSHQVTQMGQEVILRCVPISNHLYFYWYRQILGQKVEFLVSFYNNEISEKSEIFDDQFSVERPDGSNFTLKIRSTKLEDSAMYFCASSEDRSSYNEQFFGPGTRLTVL.

This chain joins TRBV2 and TRBJ2-5; 11 nucleotides match TRBD2. Germline CDR1 is SNHLY and CDR2 is FYNNEI. Trimming took 5 bases from V and 4 from J; bases not matched to a gene: 9. The length of the CDR3 is 16 residues. The CDR3 spells CASSSELAGAGETQYF. CDR3 DNA sequence: TGTGCCAGCAGTTCCGAACTAGCGGGGGCGGGAGAGACCCAGTACTTC.

This clone was detected once. This sequence joins TRBV30 and TRBJ2-7; D may be TRBD2 (6 bases). V was trimmed by 0 bases and J by 6 bases, leaving 15 bases between them. The CDR3 contains 14 residues. CDR1 is GTSNPN, CDR2 SVGIG, per germline (reference sequence). In DNA, the CDR3 is TGTGCCTGGAGTGTCATAGGGACTCCTTTCGAGCAGTACTTC. This gives the protein CAWSVIGTPFEQYF.

The chain recombines TRBV4-1 with TRBJ2-2; 8 bases fit TRBD2. The CDR3 extends over 16 amino acids. Germline CDR1 reads MGHRA; CDR2 reads YSYEKL. Trimming cost V 6 bases and J 3 bases; bases outside gene matches: 9. CDR3 bases: TGCGCCAGCAGTTATCAGGGTAGCGGGGACACCGGGGAGCTGTTTTTT. Translating it yields CASSYQGSGDTGELFF.

The chain couples TRBV7-8 to TRBJ2-7, with D perhaps being TRBD1 or TRBD2 (6 bases each). The CDR3 is made up of 15 amino acids. Trimming left V 3 bases short and J 2 bases short, with 14 bases between. Germline loops: CDR1 SGHVS, CDR2 FQNEAQ. CDR3 in DNA: TGTGCCAGCAGCTTCAGCCAGGGGAGGACCTACGAGCAGTACTTC. This sequence encodes CASSFSQGRTYEQYF.